This T cell receptor (beta chain) was captured in a study of blood T cell repertoires in COVID-19. About the study: Spain, Italy and the United States supplied samples that represented acute and convalescent COVID-19. PBMCs, B-cell-depleted T cells, or T cells were the source of the cDNA or gDNA that made up the material.

Original data processing: Counts of nucleated cells, estimated from reference gene primer amplification, were obtained. Clones were read by immunoSEQ multiplex PCR, and TCRdb kept only the in-frame ones, dropping some. V, J and clone size are taken as reported in that table, and D and trimming were inferred from the DNA itself. The sample lists approximately 180,000 clones, approximately 85% occurring once. V trimming: 4 bases; J trimming: 5 bases; junction bases outside the gene matches: 7. Germline V gene sequence: CDR1 KGHSH, CDR2 LQKENI. The CDR3 has 16 residues. The J gene is TRBJ2-2, the V gene TRBV18; TRBD1 agrees at 10 bases. Source material: peripheral blood. The TCR comes from a man in his sixties with acute or convalescent COVID-19. The chain's CDR3 is CASSLETGGRTGELFF. CDR3 bases: TGTGCCAGCTCACTAGAGACAGGGGGCAGGACCGGGGAGCTGTTTTTT.